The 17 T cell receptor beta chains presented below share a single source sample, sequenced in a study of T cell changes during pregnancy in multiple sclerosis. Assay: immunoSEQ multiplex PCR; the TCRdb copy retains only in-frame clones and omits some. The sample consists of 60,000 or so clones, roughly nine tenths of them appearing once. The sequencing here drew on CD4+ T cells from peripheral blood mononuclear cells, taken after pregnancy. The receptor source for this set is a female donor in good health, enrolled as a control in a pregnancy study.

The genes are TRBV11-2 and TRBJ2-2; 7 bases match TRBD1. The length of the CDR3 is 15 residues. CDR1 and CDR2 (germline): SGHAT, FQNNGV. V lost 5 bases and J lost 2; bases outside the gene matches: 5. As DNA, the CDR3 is TGTGCCAGCAGCCGGAACAGGGGTAACACCGGGGAGCTGTTTTTT. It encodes CASSRNRGNTGELFF.

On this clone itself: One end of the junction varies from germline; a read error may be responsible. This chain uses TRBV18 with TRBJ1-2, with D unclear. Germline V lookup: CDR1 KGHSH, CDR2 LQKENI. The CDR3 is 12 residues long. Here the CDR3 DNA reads TGTGCCAGCTCCCCACGGGAGGGTGGCTACACCTTC. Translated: CASSPREGGYTF.

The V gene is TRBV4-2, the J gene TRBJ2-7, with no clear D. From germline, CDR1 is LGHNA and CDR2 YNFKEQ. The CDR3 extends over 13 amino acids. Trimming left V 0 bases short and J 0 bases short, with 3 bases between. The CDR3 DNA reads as TGTGCCAGCAGCCAAGATAGCTCCTACGAGCAGTACTTC. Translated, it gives CASSQDSSYEQYF.

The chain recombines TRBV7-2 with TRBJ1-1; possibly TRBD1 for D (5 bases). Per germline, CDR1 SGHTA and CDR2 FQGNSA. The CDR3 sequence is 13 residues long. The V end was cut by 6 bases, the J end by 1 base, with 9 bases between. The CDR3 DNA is TGTGCCAGCAGTTCCGACAGGAACACTGAAGCTTTCTTT. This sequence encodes CASSSDRNTEAFF. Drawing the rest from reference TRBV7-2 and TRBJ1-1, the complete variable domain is GAGVSQSPSNKVTEKGKDVELRCDPISGHTALYWYRQSLGQGLEFLIYFQGNSAPDKSGLPSDRFSAERTGGSVSTLTIQRTQQEDSAVYLCASSSDRNTEAFFGQGTRLTVV.

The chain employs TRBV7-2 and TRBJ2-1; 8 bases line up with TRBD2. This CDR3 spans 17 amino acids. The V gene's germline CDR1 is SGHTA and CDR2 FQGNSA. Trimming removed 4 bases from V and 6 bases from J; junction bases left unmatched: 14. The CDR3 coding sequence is TGTGCCAGCAGCTGGGGCAGCCGGACTAGCCAGGCCAATGAGCAGTTCTTC. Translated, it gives CASSWGSRTSQANEQFF.

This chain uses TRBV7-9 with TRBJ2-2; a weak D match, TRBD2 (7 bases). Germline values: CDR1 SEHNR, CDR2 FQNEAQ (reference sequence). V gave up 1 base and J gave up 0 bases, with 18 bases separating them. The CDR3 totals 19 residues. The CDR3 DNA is TGTGCCAGCAGCTTAGTTTTAAGGGGGGGACCGACGAACACCGGGGAGCTGTTTTTT. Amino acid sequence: CASSLVLRGGPTNTGELFF.

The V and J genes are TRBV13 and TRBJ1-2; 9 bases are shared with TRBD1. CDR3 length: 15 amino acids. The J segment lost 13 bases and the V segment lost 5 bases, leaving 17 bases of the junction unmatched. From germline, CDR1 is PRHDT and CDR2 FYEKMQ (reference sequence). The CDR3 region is CASSPRPGQGLVLTF. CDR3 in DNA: TGTGCCAGCAGCCCACGGCCGGGACAGGGTTTAGTTCTCACCTTC.

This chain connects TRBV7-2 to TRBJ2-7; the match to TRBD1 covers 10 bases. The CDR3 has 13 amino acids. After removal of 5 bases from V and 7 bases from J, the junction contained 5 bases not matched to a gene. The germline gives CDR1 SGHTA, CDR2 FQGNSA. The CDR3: CASSRQGAREQYF. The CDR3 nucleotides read TGTGCCAGCAGCCGACAGGGGGCGAGAGAGCAGTACTTC.

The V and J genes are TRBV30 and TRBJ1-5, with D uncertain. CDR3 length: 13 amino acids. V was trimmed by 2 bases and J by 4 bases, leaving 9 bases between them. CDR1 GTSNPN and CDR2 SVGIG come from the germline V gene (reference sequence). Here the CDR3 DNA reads TGTGCCTGGAGTTATTCCGTGAATCAGCCCCAGCATTTT. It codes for CAWSYSVNQPQHF.

This chain's CDR3 is CASSYEATYEQYF. The CDR3 nucleotides are TGTGCCAGCAGCTACGAGGCCACCTACGAGCAGTACTTC. V gene TRBV5-4 combines with J gene TRBJ2-7; D remains ambiguous. Germline CDR1 reads SGHNT; CDR2 reads YYREEE (reference sequence). The CDR3 is made up of 13 amino acids. Trimming shortened V by 3 bases and J by 2 bases, and 9 bases separated the two germline ends. The entire variable domain, with the rest obtained from reference TRBV5-4 and TRBJ2-7, is as follows: ETGVTQSPTHLIKTRGQQVTLRCSSQSGHNTVSWYQQALGQGPQFIFQYYREEENGRGNFPPRFSGLQFPNYSSELNVNALELDDSALYLCASSYEATYEQYFGPGTRLTVT.

The chain's CDR3 is CASSGGTDTEAFF. As DNA, the CDR3 is TGTGCCAGTAGCGGGGGGACGGACACTGAAGCTTTCTTT. The V and J genes are TRBV19 and TRBJ1-1; perhaps TRBD1 as D (5 bases). The length of the CDR3 is 13 residues. The germline V gene has CDR1 LNHDA and CDR2 SQIVND (reference sequence). The ends were cut back, 6 bases at V and 3 bases at J, with 11 bases in the middle.

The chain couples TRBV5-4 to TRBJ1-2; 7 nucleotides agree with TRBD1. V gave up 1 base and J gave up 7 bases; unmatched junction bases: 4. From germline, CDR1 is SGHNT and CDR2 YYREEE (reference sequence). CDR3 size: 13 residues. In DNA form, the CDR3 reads TGTGCCAGCAGCTTGCAGGGGGTAGGTGGCTACACCTTC. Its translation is CASSLQGVGGYTF.

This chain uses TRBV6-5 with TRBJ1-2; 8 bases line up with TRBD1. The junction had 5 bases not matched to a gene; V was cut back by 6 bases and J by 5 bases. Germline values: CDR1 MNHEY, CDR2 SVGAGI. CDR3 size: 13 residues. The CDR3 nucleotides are TGTGCCAGCAGGGACAGGGTTCAATATGGCTACACCTTC. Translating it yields CASRDRVQYGYTF.

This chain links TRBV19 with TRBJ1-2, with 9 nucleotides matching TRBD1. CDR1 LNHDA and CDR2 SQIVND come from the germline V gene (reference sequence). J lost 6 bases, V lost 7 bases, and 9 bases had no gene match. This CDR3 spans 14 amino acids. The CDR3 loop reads CASTTDRDRDGYTF. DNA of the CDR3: TGTGCCAGTACTACTGACCGGGACAGGGATGGCTACACCTTC. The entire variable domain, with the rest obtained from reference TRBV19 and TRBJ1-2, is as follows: DGGITQSPKYLFRKEGQNVTLSCEQNLNHDAMYWYRQDPGQGLRLIYYSQIVNDFQKGDIAEGYSVSREKKESFPLTVTSAQKNPTAFYLCASTTDRDRDGYTFGSGTRLTVV.

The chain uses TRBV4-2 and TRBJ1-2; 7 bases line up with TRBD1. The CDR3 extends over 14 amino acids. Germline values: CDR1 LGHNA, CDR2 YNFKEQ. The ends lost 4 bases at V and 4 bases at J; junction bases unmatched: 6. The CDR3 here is CASSPPGQSYGYTF. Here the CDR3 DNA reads TGTGCCAGCAGCCCACCGGGACAGTCCTATGGCTACACCTTC.

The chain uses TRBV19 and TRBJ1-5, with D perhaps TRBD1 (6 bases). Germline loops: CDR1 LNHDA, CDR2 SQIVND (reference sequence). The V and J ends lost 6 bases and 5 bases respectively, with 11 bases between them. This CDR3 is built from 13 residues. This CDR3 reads CASRGGEYQPQHF. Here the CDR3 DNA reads TGTGCCAGTAGAGGGGGGGAGTATCAGCCCCAGCATTTT. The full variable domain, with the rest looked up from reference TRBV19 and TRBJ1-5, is DGGITQSPKYLFRKEGQNVTLSCEQNLNHDAMYWYRQDPGQGLRLIYYSQIVNDFQKGDIAEGYSVSREKKESFPLTVTSAQKNPTAFYLCASRGGEYQPQHFGDGTRLSIL.

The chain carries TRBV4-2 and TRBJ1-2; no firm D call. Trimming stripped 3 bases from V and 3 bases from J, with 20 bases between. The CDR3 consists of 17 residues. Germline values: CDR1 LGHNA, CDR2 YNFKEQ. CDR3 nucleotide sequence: TGTGCCAGCAGCCACCAATACGGGGTTTCCCCAGACTATGGCTACACCTTC. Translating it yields CASSHQYGVSPDYGYTF.